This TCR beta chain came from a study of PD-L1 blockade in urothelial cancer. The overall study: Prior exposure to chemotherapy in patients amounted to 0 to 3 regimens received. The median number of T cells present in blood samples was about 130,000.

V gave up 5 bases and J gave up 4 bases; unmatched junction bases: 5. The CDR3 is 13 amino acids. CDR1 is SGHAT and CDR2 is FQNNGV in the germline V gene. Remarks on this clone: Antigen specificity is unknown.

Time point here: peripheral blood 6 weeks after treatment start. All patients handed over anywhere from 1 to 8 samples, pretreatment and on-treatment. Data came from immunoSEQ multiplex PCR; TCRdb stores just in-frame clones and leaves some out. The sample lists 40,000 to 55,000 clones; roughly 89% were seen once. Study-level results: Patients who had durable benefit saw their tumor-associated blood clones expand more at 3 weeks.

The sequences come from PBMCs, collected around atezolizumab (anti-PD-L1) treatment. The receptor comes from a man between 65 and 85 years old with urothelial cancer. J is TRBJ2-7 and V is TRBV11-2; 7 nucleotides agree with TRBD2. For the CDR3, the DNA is TGTGCCAGCAGCACGGGACTACCTTACGAGCAGTACTTC. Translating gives CASSTGLPYEQYF.